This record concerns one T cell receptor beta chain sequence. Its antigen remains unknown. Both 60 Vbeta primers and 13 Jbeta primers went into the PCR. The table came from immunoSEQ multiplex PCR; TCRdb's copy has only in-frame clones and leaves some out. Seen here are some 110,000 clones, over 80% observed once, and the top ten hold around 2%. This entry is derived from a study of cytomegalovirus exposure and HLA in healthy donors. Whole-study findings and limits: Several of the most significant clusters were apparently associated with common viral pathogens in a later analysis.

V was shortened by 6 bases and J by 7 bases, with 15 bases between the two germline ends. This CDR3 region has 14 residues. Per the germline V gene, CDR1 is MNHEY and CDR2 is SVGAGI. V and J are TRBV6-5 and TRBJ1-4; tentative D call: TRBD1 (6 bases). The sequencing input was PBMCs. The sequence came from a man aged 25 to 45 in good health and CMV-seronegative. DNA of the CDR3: TGTGCCAGCAGGGCCCGGGGGGCAGGTGAAAAACTGTTTTTT. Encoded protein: CASRARGAGEKLFF.